This T cell receptor (beta chain) was obtained from a study of human T cells and chemical hapten exposure. Study at large: The upper back received 0.01% DPC by patch testing, with results read at 6 days.

The time point denotes: pre-sensitization, week 0. Treatment reported: therapeutic diphenylcyclopropenone sensitization with weekly scalp DPC. Total RNA came from unfractionated whole blood. This clonotype was observed a handful of times. The library labeled individual cDNA molecules by adding unique molecular identifiers to them. Per the authors' pipeline: From about 20,000 to 690,000 TCRs were found per sample, with a median of 95,638. MiXCR, run by TCRdb on the RACE reads, gives a single entry per CDR3 protein. Clone size and V and J calls follow TCRdb, not the original study. The sample lists 240,000 or so distinct CDR3 sequences; 7.5% to 10% were seen once. The source material was whole blood, sampled in connection with sensitization to the hapten diphenylcyclopropenone (DPC). The TCR comes from a woman in her thirties or forties with alopecia areata. Some clones in this sample may be carry-over from other donors' samples.

The CDR3, as DNA: TGTGCCAGCGGGCGACAGGTCCTTAATGAAAAACTGTTTTTT. It codes for CASGRQVLNEKLFF. The chain carries TRBV9 and TRBJ1-4; TRBD1 is a possible D gene (6 bases). Germline CDR1 is SGDLS and CDR2 is YYNGEE. CDR3 length equals 14 residues. The V gene lost 7 bases and the J gene lost 4 bases, with 14 bases spanning the gap.